One sample yielded the 32 T cell receptor beta chains listed below, sequenced in a study of CD8+ T cells in alopecia areata. As to treatment: oral pan-JAK inhibitor, 5-10 mg twice daily. Sequencing templates came from extracted RNA that was reverse transcribed into cDNA. Profiled with immunoSEQ multiplex PCR; TCRdb holds only in-frame clones, not every one. The sample comprises 150,000 to 200,000 clones, around three fifths of which are singletons, and approximately 1.3% rests with the top ten. The source material was CD4+ T cells sorted from blood, sampled around week 47, from a patient treated with tofacitinib. These TCRs come from a human donor with alopecia areata.

The chain couples TRBV15 to TRBJ2-6; 7 nucleotides agree with TRBD1. The trim removed 3 bases at V and 0 bases at J, leaving 8 bases unmatched. The CDR3 covers 18 residues. Germline V gives CDR1 LNHNV, CDR2 YYDKDF (reference sequence). CDR3 sequence (DNA): TGTGCCACCAGCAGGGAGACAGGGTTGGGCTCTGGGGCCAACGTCCTGACTTTC. Translation gives CATSRETGLGSGANVLTF.

The chain combines TRBV29-1 with TRBJ2-2, with 9 bases aligning to TRBD1. The CDR3 runs 13 residues. The V gene's germline CDR1 is SQVTM and CDR2 ANQGSEA. The V segment lost 6 bases and the J segment 7 bases; nucleotides outside the gene matches: 6. The CDR3 sequence is CSVLGQGGGELFF. The CDR3 coding sequence is TGCAGCGTATTGGGACAGGGAGGCGGGGAGCTGTTTTTT.

Comment on this clone: The sample holds other DNA sequences that translate to the same CDR3. This chain uses TRBV30 with TRBJ1-5, with 8 bases identical to TRBD1. CDR1 is GTSNPN, CDR2 SVGIG, per germline (reference sequence). The CDR3 runs to 15 residues. Trimming at V came to 0 bases and at J to 4 bases, leaving 5 bases not matched to a gene. The CDR3: CAWSVQQGGNQPQHF. The CDR3 bases are TGTGCCTGGAGTGTCCAACAGGGGGGGAATCAGCCCCAGCATTTT.

The gene calls are TRBV2 and TRBJ1-5; D is ambiguous. The CDR3 consists of 11 residues. Per germline, CDR1 SNHLY and CDR2 FYNNEI. Between the trimmed V and J ends, which lost 8 bases and 8 bases, there was a span of 10 bases. DNA of the CDR3: TGTGCCAGCCGATTATCGGAGCCCCAGCATTTT. Protein: CASRLSEPQHF.

This chain links TRBV29-1 with TRBJ2-5, with a tentative D call TRBD2 (6 bases). This CDR3 is 12 amino acids long. Germline CDR1 SQVTM, CDR2 ANQGSEA. Trimming stripped 8 bases from V and 5 bases from J, with 15 bases between. CDR3 sequence: CSTVEAGETQYF. CDR3 sequence (DNA): TGCAGCACTGTCGAGGCGGGGGAGACCCAGTACTTC.

V is TRBV19 and J is TRBJ1-2, with 7 bases identical to TRBD1. This CDR3 spans 12 amino acids. The germline V gene has CDR1 LNHDA and CDR2 SQIVND (reference sequence). V lost 2 bases, J lost 7 bases, and 1 base stayed unmatched. Here the CDR3 DNA reads TGTGCCAGTAGTATACAGGGGGTTGGCTACACCTTC. Protein product: CASSIQGVGYTF. Supplemented by reference TRBV19 and TRBJ1-2, the full variable domain reads DGGITQSPKYLFRKEGQNVTLSCEQNLNHDAMYWYRQDPGQGLRLIYYSQIVNDFQKGDIAEGYSVSREKKESFPLTVTSAQKNPTAFYLCASSIQGVGYTFGSGTRLTVV.

This clone occurred a few times. The chain couples TRBV11-2 to TRBJ2-1; tentatively, D is TRBD1 (5 bases). Germline CDR1 and CDR2: SGHAT and FQNNGV. The CDR3 runs 14 residues. The ends were cut back, 4 bases at V and 9 bases at J, with 16 bases in the middle. DNA for the CDR3: TGTGCCAGCAGCTCCCGGACAAATTTCGGTGAGCAGTTCTTC. It encodes CASSSRTNFGEQFF.

The rearrangement links TRBV29-1 to TRBJ2-1; the D is unclear. The CDR3 sequence is 14 residues long. Germline lookup yields CDR1 SQVTM and CDR2 ANQGSEA. Trimming left V 4 bases short and J 5 bases short, with 15 bases between. CDR3 sequence reads: CSVGGLLRDNEQFF. For the CDR3, the DNA is TGCAGCGTTGGTGGTTTACTGCGCGACAATGAGCAGTTCTTC.

The chain carries TRBV7-3 and TRBJ2-7, with D unresolved. Trimming took 8 bases from V and 2 from J, leaving 19 bases between them. This CDR3 contains 15 residues. Looked up from germline, CDR1 is SGHTA and CDR2 is FQGTGA. In DNA, the CDR3 is TGTGCCAGCTTCTTCCTAGTCCAAAAACCCTACGAGCAGTACTTC. As protein: CASFFLVQKPYEQYF.

CDR3 residues: CASSLMGQAIYGYTF. The CDR3 DNA is TGTGCCAGCAGCTTGATGGGACAGGCAATCTATGGCTACACCTTC. The chain combines TRBV5-6 with TRBJ1-2; TRBD1 matches at 8 bases. The CDR3 is made up of 15 amino acids. Germline CDR1 and CDR2: SGHDT and YYEEEE. The V and J ends lost 1 base and 4 bases, in that order; junction bases with no gene match: 6.

Only one count was recorded for this clone. The chain carries TRBV7-6 and TRBJ2-7; D is possibly TRBD1 or TRBD2 (5 bases each). CDR3 size: 14 residues. V lost 5 bases, J lost 2 bases, and 13 bases lay in between. Germline V gene sequence: CDR1 SGHVS, CDR2 FNYEAQ. The CDR3 protein is CASSGRDGAYEQYF. The CDR3 DNA is TGTGCCAGCAGCGGCAGGGACGGAGCCTACGAGCAGTACTTC.

This clone showed up just a few times. V is TRBV29-1 and J is TRBJ1-1, with no clear D. The CDR3 is made up of 12 amino acids. Germline assignment: CDR1 SQVTM and CDR2 ANQGSEA. V was shortened by 7 bases and J by 6 bases, with 15 bases between the two germline ends. The CDR3, as DNA: TGCAGCGCCTCGGGCCGGTGGGCTGAAGCTTTCTTT. Its translation: CSASGRWAEAFF.

The chain combines TRBV14 with TRBJ1-2; TRBD1 agrees at 9 bases. Germline CDR1 and CDR2: SGHDN and FVKESK. The trim removed 2 bases at V and 7 bases at J, leaving 14 bases unmatched. The CDR3 extends over 17 amino acids. CDR3: CASSQLNSGQGVSGYTF. The DNA of the CDR3 is TGTGCCAGCAGCCAACTGAACTCGGGACAGGGCGTCAGTGGCTACACCTTC.

The chain combines TRBV6-5 with TRBJ1-6; no firm D call. From germline, CDR1 is MNHEY and CDR2 SVGAGI. The CDR3 has 13 amino acids. With 5 bases removed from V and 9 bases from J, the gap between germline ends came to 11 bases. CDR3 DNA sequence: TGTGCCAGCAGTGTAATAGGAATTTCACCCCTCCACTTT. Translated: CASSVIGISPLHF.

The CDR3: CASSQENLRFF. CDR3 nucleotides: TGCGCCAGCAGCCAAGAGAATTTACGGTTCTTC. V usage is TRBV4-1 and J usage is TRBJ2-1; D not resolved. Trimming left V 0 bases short and J 15 bases short, with 9 bases between. The germline gives CDR1 MGHRA, CDR2 YSYEKL. The CDR3 is made up of 11 amino acids.

The gene calls are TRBV14 and TRBJ2-5; possible D gene TRBD1, 5 bases. The CDR3 sequence is 16 residues long. The V end lost 1 base, the J end lost 2 bases, and 14 bases lay between the germline ends. The germline CDR1 and CDR2 sequences are SGHDN and FVKESK. The chain's CDR3 is CASSQGRTFAQETQYF. Here the CDR3 DNA reads TGTGCCAGCAGCCAAGGCAGGACATTCGCTCAAGAGACCCAGTACTTC.

This clone was seen more than once but under ten times. V usage is TRBV7-2 and J usage is TRBJ2-2, with 9 bases lining up with TRBD1. The CDR3 sequence is 17 residues long. Germline assignment: CDR1 SGHTA and CDR2 FQGNSA. The ends lost 0 bases at V and 5 bases at J; junction bases unmatched: 7. The CDR3 is CASSLASGQGGTGELFF. The CDR3 DNA is TGTGCCAGCAGCTTAGCCTCGGGACAGGGTGGAACCGGGGAGCTGTTTTTT. The full variable domain, in which reference TRBV7-2 and TRBJ2-2 provide the parts outside the CDR3, is GAGVSQSPSNKVTEKGKDVELRCDPISGHTALYWYRQSLGQGLEFLIYFQGNSAPDKSGLPSDRFSAERTGGSVSTLTIQRTQQEDSAVYLCASSLASGQGGTGELFFGEGSRLTVL.

This chain connects TRBV7-6 to TRBJ2-5; no clear D. The CDR3 totals 12 residues. Trimming cost V 5 bases and J 5 bases, with 9 bases left between them. CDR1 is SGHVS, CDR2 FNYEAQ, per germline. In DNA form, the CDR3 reads TGTGCCAGCAGCCAGTGGGCGGAGACCCAGTACTTC. Protein sequence: CASSQWAETQYF.

The genes are TRBV5-3 and TRBJ2-1; 8 nucleotides match TRBD2. TRBV5-3 is recorded as an ORF, its role being uncertain. Germline trimming cut 4 bases from V and 5 bases from J; bases unmatched to any gene: 14. This CDR3 has 17 residues. The CDR3 DNA follows: TGTGCCAGAAGCCAACCTCCGAAGGCGGGGGGAAACAATGAGCAGTTCTTC. Its protein is CARSQPPKAGGNNEQFF.

The rearrangement links TRBV11-1 to TRBJ2-3, with TRBD2 matching over 7 bases. The CDR3 runs to 16 residues. V was pared by 1 base and J by 4 bases, with 8 bases of the junction left unmatched. Germline V CDR1 and CDR2: SGHAT, FQDESV (reference sequence). CDR3 sequence: CASSLGAAGNADTQYF. In DNA, the CDR3 is TGTGCCAGCAGCTTAGGTGCAGCGGGGAACGCAGATACGCAGTATTTT.

The rearrangement uses TRBV19 and TRBJ1-2, with 7 bases lining up with TRBD1. This CDR3 spans 12 amino acids. The junction had 5 bases not matched to a gene; V was cut back by 6 bases and J by 7 bases. Germline CDR1 and CDR2: LNHDA and SQIVND (reference sequence). Here the CDR3 DNA reads TGTGCCAGTAGCATGGCAGGGGGTGGCTACACCTTC. Its protein is CASSMAGGGYTF.

The rearrangement links TRBV30 to TRBJ2-1, with TRBD1 as a possible D gene (6 bases). The CDR3 is 15 amino acids. Trimming stripped 3 bases from V and 0 bases from J, with 12 bases between. Per the germline V gene, CDR1 is GTSNPN and CDR2 is SVGIG (reference sequence). The CDR3 sequence: CAWRLTGHSYNEQFF. DNA for the CDR3: TGTGCCTGGAGACTCACAGGGCACTCCTACAATGAGCAGTTCTTC.

The chain is built from TRBV19 and TRBJ1-2; D gene uncertain. Germline V gives CDR1 LNHDA, CDR2 SQIVND (reference sequence). CDR3 length: 15 amino acids. The V gene lost 0 bases and the J gene lost 1 base, with 9 bases spanning the gap. The CDR3 sequence is CASSIDGISNYGYTF. The CDR3 region has the DNA TGTGCCAGTAGTATAGACGGGATCAGTAACTATGGCTACACCTTC.

The gene calls are TRBV29-1 and TRBJ1-5; tentatively, D is TRBD1 (6 bases). Trimming stripped 6 bases from V and 1 base from J, with 13 bases between. Germline V gives CDR1 SQVTM, CDR2 ANQGSEA. The CDR3 has 14 residues. CDR3 DNA: TGCAGCGTGACTACAGGGATCAGCAATCAGCCCCAGCATTTT. It translates to CSVTTGISNQPQHF.

The V gene is TRBV11-2, the J gene TRBJ2-5, with 15 bases aligning to TRBD2. Germline V gene data show CDR1 as SGHAT and CDR2 as FQNNGV. The CDR3 extends over 17 amino acids. The ends lost 3 bases at V and 6 bases at J; junction bases unmatched: 8. The CDR3, as DNA: TGTGCCAGCAGCTTGGGACTAGCGGGGGGCCTCGGGAAGACCCAGTACTTC. Its translation: CASSLGLAGGLGKTQYF. Together with reference TRBV11-2 and TRBJ2-5, the CDR3 gives the full variable domain: EAGVAQSPRYKIIEKRQSVAFWCNPISGHATLYWYQQILGQGPKLLIQFQNNGVVDDSQLPKDRFSAERLKGVDSTLKIQPAKLEDSAVYLCASSLGLAGGLGKTQYFGPGTRLLVL.

The DNA for the CDR3 is TGTGCCAGCAGCGTAGCCGGGACCGATAATTCACCCCTCCACTTT. It encodes CASSVAGTDNSPLHF. The rearrangement joins TRBV9 to TRBJ1-6; a weak D match, TRBD1 (5 bases). Trimming removed 0 bases at V and 5 bases at J, with 9 bases between. CDR1 SGDLS and CDR2 YYNGEE come from the germline V gene. This CDR3 spans 15 amino acids.

Only a few counts were recorded for this clone. The chain couples TRBV10-3 to TRBJ2-7, with 9 positions matching TRBD1. With 10 bases clipped from V and 4 bases from J, the junction kept 5 bases outside the gene matches. Looked up from germline, CDR1 is ENHRY and CDR2 is SYGVKD. The CDR3 length is 12 residues. The CDR3 coding sequence is TGTGCCACCCGGACAGGGGATTACGAGCAGTACTTC. Its protein is CATRTGDYEQYF.

The chain has TRBV20-1 and TRBJ2-1, with TRBD1 matching over 7 bases. CDR3 length: 11 amino acids. The J segment lost 8 bases and the V segment lost 7 bases, leaving 5 bases of the junction unmatched. CDR1 DFQATT and CDR2 SNEGSKA come from the germline V gene (reference sequence). CDR3 in amino acids: CSVTQGDEQFF. The CDR3 DNA follows: TGCAGTGTCACGCAGGGGGATGAGCAGTTCTTC.

The chain links TRBV2 to TRBJ2-5; TRBD1 aligns across 8 bases. J was trimmed by 7 bases and V by 1 base; bases with no gene match: 2. CDR1 is SNHLY, CDR2 FYNNEI, per germline. This CDR3 has 13 amino acids. CDR3 bases: TGTGCCAGCAGTGAAGAGGACAGGGTGACCCAGTACTTC. Translation: CASSEEDRVTQYF.

The chain combines TRBV29-1 with TRBJ2-7; 8 nucleotides agree with TRBD2. The V segment lost 4 bases and the J segment 5 bases; nucleotides outside the gene matches: 4. The CDR3 has 12 amino acids. Germline V CDR1 and CDR2: SQVTM, ANQGSEA. In DNA form, the CDR3 reads TGCAGCGTTGGACGGGAGGGTAACGAGCAGTACTTC. Protein: CSVGREGNEQYF.

This sequence joins TRBV6-5 and TRBJ1-1; D might be TRBD1 (6 bases). Per the germline V gene, CDR1 is MNHEY and CDR2 is SVGAGI. CDR3 length: 13 amino acids. Trimming removed 7 bases from V and 2 bases from J, with 11 bases in between. Here the CDR3 DNA reads TGTGCCAGCACCCGGACAGATAACACTGAAGCTTTCTTT. Protein: CASTRTDNTEAFF.

The chain uses TRBV27 and TRBJ1-1; no reliable D call. V was shortened by 5 bases and J by 1 base, with 11 bases between the two germline ends. The CDR3 length is 14 residues. Germline V gene lookup returns CDR1 MNHEY and CDR2 SMNVEV (reference sequence). The CDR3 DNA reads TGTGCCAGCAGTCTGTCGAAAAAGAACACTGAAGCTTTCTTT. Its protein product is CASSLSKKNTEAFF.